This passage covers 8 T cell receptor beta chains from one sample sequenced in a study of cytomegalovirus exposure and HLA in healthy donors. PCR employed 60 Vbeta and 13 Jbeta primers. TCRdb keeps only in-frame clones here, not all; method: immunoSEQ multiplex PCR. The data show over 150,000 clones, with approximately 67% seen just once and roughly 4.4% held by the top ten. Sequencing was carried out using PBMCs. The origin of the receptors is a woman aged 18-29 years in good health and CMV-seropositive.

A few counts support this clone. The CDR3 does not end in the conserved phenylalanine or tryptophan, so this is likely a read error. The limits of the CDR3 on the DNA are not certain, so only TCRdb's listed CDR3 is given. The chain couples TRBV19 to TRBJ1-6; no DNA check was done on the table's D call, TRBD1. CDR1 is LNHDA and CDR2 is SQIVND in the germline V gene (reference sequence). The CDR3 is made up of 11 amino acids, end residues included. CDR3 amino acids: CASSEGTGGSD.

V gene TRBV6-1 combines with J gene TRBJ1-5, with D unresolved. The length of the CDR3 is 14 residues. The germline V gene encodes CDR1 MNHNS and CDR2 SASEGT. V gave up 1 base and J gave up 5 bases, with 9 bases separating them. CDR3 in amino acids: CASSEVQLYQPQHF. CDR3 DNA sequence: TGTGCCAGCAGTGAAGTACAGTTGTATCAGCCCCAGCATTTT.

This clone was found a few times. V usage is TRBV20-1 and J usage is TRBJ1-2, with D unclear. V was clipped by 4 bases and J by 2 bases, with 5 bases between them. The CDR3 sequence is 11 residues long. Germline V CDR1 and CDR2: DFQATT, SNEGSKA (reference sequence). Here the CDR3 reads CSATSNYGYTF. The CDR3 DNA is TGCAGTGCTACTTCGAACTATGGCTACACCTTC.

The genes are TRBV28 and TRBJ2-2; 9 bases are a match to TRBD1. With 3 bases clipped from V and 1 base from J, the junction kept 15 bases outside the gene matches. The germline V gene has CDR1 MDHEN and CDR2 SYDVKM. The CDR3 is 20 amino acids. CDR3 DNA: TGTGCCAGCAGTTTTATATTCGCACGATCGGGACAGGGGAACACCGGGGAGCTGTTTTTT. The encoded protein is CASSFIFARSGQGNTGELFF.

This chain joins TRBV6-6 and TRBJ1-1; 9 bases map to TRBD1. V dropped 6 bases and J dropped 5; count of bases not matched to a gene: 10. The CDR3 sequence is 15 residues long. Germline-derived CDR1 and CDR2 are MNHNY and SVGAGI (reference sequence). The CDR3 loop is CASRPPGQGFTEAFF. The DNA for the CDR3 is TGTGCCAGCAGGCCTCCGGGACAGGGATTTACTGAAGCTTTCTTT.

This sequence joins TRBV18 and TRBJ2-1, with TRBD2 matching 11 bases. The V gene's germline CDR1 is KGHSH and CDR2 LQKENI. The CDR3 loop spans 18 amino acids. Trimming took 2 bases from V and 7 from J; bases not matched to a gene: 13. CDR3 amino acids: CASSPTQQTSGRINEQFF. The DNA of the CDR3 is TGTGCCAGCTCACCAACCCAACAAACTAGCGGGAGAATAAATGAGCAGTTCTTC.

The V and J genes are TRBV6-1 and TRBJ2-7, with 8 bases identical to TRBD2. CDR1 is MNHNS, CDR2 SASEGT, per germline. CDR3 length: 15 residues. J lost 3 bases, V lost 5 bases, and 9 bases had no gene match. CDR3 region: CASSPRAGASYEQYF. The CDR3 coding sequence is TGTGCCAGCAGTCCGAGAGCGGGAGCGAGCTACGAGCAGTACTTC.

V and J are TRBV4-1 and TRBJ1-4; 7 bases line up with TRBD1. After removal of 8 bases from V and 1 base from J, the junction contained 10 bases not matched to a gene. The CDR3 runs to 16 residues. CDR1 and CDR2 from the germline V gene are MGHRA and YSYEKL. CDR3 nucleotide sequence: TGCGCCAGCCGCGACCCCCACAGGGGAACTAATGAAAAACTGTTTTTT. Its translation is CASRDPHRGTNEKLFF.